This entry lists 27 T cell receptor beta chains sequenced from one sample in a study of CXCR3-negative and CXCR3-positive naive CD8 T cells. Study-wide points: TRB CDR3s of CXCR3-positive naive cells were more hydrophobic than those of CXCR3-negative naive cells.

With UMI labels, 5' RACE was used to prepare the TRB cDNA libraries. With the 5' RACE reads reprocessed, TCRdb shows one record per CDR3 protein and no DNA. This listing includes about 150,000 distinct CDR3 sequences. Which antigens these TCRs recognize remains unknown. Sample: naive CXCR3+ CD8+ T cells from blood. Subset defined: CD45RO-CCR7+CD27+CD95- naive CD8+ T cells expressing CXCR3 (TNR3+). The receptor source for this set is a human donor in good health. Some clones in this sample may be carry-over from other donors' samples.

The chain recombines TRBV10-3 with TRBJ2-7; TCRdb lists TRBD1, though no DNA is available to test this call. The CDR3 length is 13 residues. In germline, CDR1 is ENHRY, CDR2 SYGVKD. The CDR3 protein is CAISERGPYEQYF.

This chain links TRBV7-3 with TRBJ1-1. Germline V gives CDR1 SGHTA, CDR2 FQGTGA. This CDR3 contains 13 residues. CDR3 sequence: CASSWMGNTEAFF. The entire variable domain, with the rest obtained from reference TRBV7-3 and TRBJ1-1, is as follows: GAGVSQTPSNKVTEKGKYVELRCDPISGHTALYWYRQSLGQGPEFLIYFQGTGAADDSGLPNDRFFAVRPEGSVSTLKIQRTERGDSAVYLCASSWMGNTEAFFGQGTRLTVV.

The chain couples TRBV7-8 to TRBJ2-1; TCRdb's assignment of TRBD1 cannot be checked, as there is no DNA. The CDR3 spans 13 residues. The germline V gene encodes CDR1 SGHVS and CDR2 FQNEAQ. CDR3 residues: CASSLFLRGEQFF.

The chain employs TRBV12-3 or TRBV12-4 and TRBJ2-1. This CDR3 comprises 16 residues. The CDR3 loop reads CASSFHVGSSYNEQFF.

V and J are TRBV7-9 and TRBJ2-5; TCRdb's assignment of TRBD1 cannot be checked, as there is no DNA. Germline-derived CDR1 and CDR2 are SEHNR and FQNEAQ (reference sequence). The CDR3 has 13 residues. The CDR3 loop reads CASSFPGAETQYF.

The chain uses TRBV29-1 and TRBJ2-1. The CDR3 is made up of 13 amino acids. Germline V gives CDR1 SQVTM, CDR2 ANQGSEA. The CDR3 region is CSVDDGSYNEQFF.

This chain links TRBV13 with TRBJ2-3; TCRdb indicates TRBD2, and absent DNA this call remains unverified. CDR1 is PRHDT, CDR2 FYEKMQ, per germline (reference sequence). The CDR3 has 13 amino acids. CDR3 residues: CASSLERGDTQYF.

The chain is built from TRBV7-3 and TRBJ2-1; the D gene TCRdb calls, TRBD2, cannot be checked with no DNA. Per the germline V gene, CDR1 is SGHTA and CDR2 is FQGTGA. The CDR3 runs 16 residues. CDR3 residues: CASSPSGLDLGDEQFF.

The chain couples TRBV4-3 to TRBJ1-1; TCRdb calls TRBD1, which cannot be checked without DNA. From germline, CDR1 is LGHNA and CDR2 YSLEER. This CDR3 has 16 amino acids. CDR3 sequence reads: CASSQDVLDSRTEAFF.

The chain joins TRBV7-3 to TRBJ1-1; absent DNA, TCRdb's TRBD1 call cannot be checked. Germline CDR1 reads SGHTA; CDR2 reads FQGTGA. The CDR3 spans 15 residues. The CDR3 protein is CASSLGQGVGTEAFF.

The rearrangement links TRBV5-1 to TRBJ2-7. Germline loops: CDR1 SGHRS, CDR2 YFSETQ. The CDR3 has 13 residues. The CDR3 sequence is CASSLDQNYEQYF.

The gene calls are TRBV7-9 and TRBJ2-1; TCRdb calls TRBD1, which cannot be checked without DNA. CDR1 SEHNR and CDR2 FQNEAQ come from the germline V gene (reference sequence). There are 15 residues in the CDR3. This CDR3 reads CASSSQDRAYNEQFF.

This rearrangement joins TRBV12-3 or TRBV12-4 to TRBJ2-5; TCRdb indicates TRBD2, and absent DNA this call remains unverified. CDR3 size: 19 residues. CDR3 sequence: CASSLVLGPLPGQQETQYF.

The chain carries TRBV12-3 or TRBV12-4 and TRBJ1-5; checking the TCRdb D call of TRBD1 is not possible without DNA. There are 15 residues in the CDR3. The CDR3 reads CASSPQGGSNQPQHF.

This sequence joins TRBV4-3 and TRBJ1-4. From germline, CDR1 is LGHNA and CDR2 YSLEER. This CDR3 spans 15 amino acids. The CDR3 sequence: CASSQGRGEGEKLFF.

The CDR3 protein is CASSLVVGSLNTEAFF. The chain couples TRBV5-1 to TRBJ1-1. The CDR3 is 16 residues long. CDR1 is SGHRS, CDR2 YFSETQ, per germline.

The chain is built from TRBV29-1 and TRBJ2-3; the D gene TCRdb calls, TRBD1, cannot be checked with no DNA. The CDR3 sequence is 11 residues long. CDR1 SQVTM and CDR2 ANQGSEA come from the germline V gene. CDR3 region: CSVGRGDTQYF.

This chain's CDR3 is CASSGQGVWYNQPQHF. The V call is TRBV5-1, the J call TRBJ1-5; without DNA, the TCRdb call of TRBD1 cannot be checked. Germline assignment: CDR1 SGHRS and CDR2 YFSETQ. The CDR3 has 16 amino acids.

The genes are TRBV19 and TRBJ1-4. The germline V gene encodes CDR1 LNHDA and CDR2 SQIVND (reference sequence). The CDR3 loop spans 12 amino acids. CDR3 protein: CASSISDEKLFF.

The chain is built from TRBV29-1 and TRBJ1-2; TCRdb proposes TRBD1, but this gene call is untestable without DNA. The CDR3 has 13 residues. The germline CDR1 and CDR2 sequences are SQVTM and ANQGSEA. CDR3 region: CSVDGQGSYGYTF. Using reference TRBV29-1 and TRBJ1-2 for the parts outside the CDR3, the full variable domain is SAVISQKPSRDICQRGTSLTIQCQVDSQVTMMFWYRQQPGQSLTLIATANQGSEATYESGFVIDKFPISRPNLTFSTLTVSNMSPEDSSIYLCSVDGQGSYGYTFGSGTRLTVV.

The J gene is TRBJ2-7, the V gene TRBV27; TCRdb designates TRBD1, a call that cannot be tested without DNA. CDR3 length: 14 amino acids. Germline lookup yields CDR1 MNHEY and CDR2 SMNVEV (reference sequence). The CDR3: CASSPTAGAYEQYF.

The gene calls are TRBV9 and TRBJ1-1; TCRdb indicates TRBD1, and absent DNA this call remains unverified. The CDR3 is 15 residues long. The germline V gene encodes CDR1 SGDLS and CDR2 YYNGEE. The CDR3 spells CASSASGTGHTEAFF. Full variable domain (rest looked up from reference TRBV9 and TRBJ1-1): DSGVTQTPKHLITATGQRVTLRCSPRSGDLSVYWYQQSLDQGLQFLIQYYNGEERAKGNILERFSAQQFPDLHSELNLSSLELGDSALYFCASSASGTGHTEAFFGQGTRLTVV.

J is TRBJ2-5 and V is TRBV9; with no DNA, the TCRdb D assignment of TRBD2 cannot be verified. CDR3 length: 15 residues. Germline-derived CDR1 and CDR2 are SGDLS and YYNGEE. Here the CDR3 reads CASSVGGALRETQYF.

The chain uses TRBV12-3 or TRBV12-4 and TRBJ2-7; TCRdb's D gene call, TRBD2, goes unchecked for lack of DNA. The CDR3 contains 15 residues. This CDR3 is CASSFGLAGPHEQYF.

V is TRBV9 and J is TRBJ2-2; the D call of TRBD1 rests on TCRdb alone, since no DNA is present to check it. Germline V CDR1 and CDR2: SGDLS, YYNGEE. There are 14 residues in the CDR3. The CDR3 spells CASSVGQGTGELFF. Based on the CDR3 plus reference TRBV9 and TRBJ2-2, the full variable domain is DSGVTQTPKHLITATGQRVTLRCSPRSGDLSVYWYQQSLDQGLQFLIQYYNGEERAKGNILERFSAQQFPDLHSELNLSSLELGDSALYFCASSVGQGTGELFFGEGSRLTVL.

V and J are TRBV4-1 and TRBJ2-3; with no DNA, the TCRdb D assignment of TRBD1 cannot be verified. This CDR3 region has 14 residues. CDR1 and CDR2 (germline): MGHRA, YSYEKL. The CDR3 loop is CASSQEGGGDTQYF.

The chain links TRBV24-1 to TRBJ2-2; the D gene TCRdb calls, TRBD2, cannot be checked with no DNA. Per the germline V gene, CDR1 is KGHDR and CDR2 is SFDVKD. CDR3 length equals 15 residues. CDR3 amino acids: CATSDLREAPGELFF.